The source of this TCR beta chain is a study of cytotoxic CD8 clonotypes in ibrutinib-treated CLL. Across the whole study: On average, each sample had 255,043 productive templates and roughly 95,000 productive rearrangements. Whole-study findings and limits: Few clonotypes were public, and these shrank or held steady under treatment. Rising at ibrutinib response, clonality subsequently fell back toward baseline at progression.

A 1 in 200,000 to 1 in 1 million T cell depth was the sequencing target. The assay was immunoSEQ multiplex PCR, and TCRdb's table has in-frame clones only and misses some. The sample lists about 120,000 clones, 45% to 65% occurring once. This CDR3 is 15 amino acids long. Trimming removed 4 bases at V and 2 bases at J, with 14 bases between. From germline, CDR1 is SGHNT and CDR2 YYREEE (reference sequence). As for this clone: Its target is unknown.

The rearrangement links TRBV5-4 to TRBJ2-3; D may be TRBD1 or TRBD2 (6 bases each). The input for sequencing was PBMCs, taken after 24 months of ibrutinib treatment. The TCR originated in a human donor with chronic lymphocytic leukemia. The CDR3 DNA sequence: TGTGCCAGCAGCCCGGGGGCGACCTACACAGATACGCAGTATTTT. Translated, it gives CASSPGATYTDTQYF.